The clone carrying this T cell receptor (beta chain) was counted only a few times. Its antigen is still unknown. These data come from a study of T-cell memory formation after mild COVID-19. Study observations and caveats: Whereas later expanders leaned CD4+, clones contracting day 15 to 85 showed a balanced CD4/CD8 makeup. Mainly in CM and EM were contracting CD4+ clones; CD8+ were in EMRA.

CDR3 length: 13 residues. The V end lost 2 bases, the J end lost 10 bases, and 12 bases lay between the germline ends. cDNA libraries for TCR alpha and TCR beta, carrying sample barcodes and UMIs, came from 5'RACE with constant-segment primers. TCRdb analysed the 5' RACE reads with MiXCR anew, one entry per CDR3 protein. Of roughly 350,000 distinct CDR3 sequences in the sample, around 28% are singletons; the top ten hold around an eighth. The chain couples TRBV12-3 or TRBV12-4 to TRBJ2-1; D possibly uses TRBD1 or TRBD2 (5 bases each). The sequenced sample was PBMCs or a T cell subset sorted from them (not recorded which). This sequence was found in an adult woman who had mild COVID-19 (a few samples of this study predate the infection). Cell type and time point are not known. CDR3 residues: CASSLKGRVEQFF. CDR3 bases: TGTGCCAGCAGTTTAAAGGGACGGGTCGAGCAGTTCTTC.